This TCR beta chain emerged from a study of CD8 T cells in Susac syndrome. For the study at large: When blood was drawn, the patients with Susac syndrome were therapy-naive, on corticosteroids, or on intravenous immunoglobulin alone.

Germline loops: CDR1 SGHNT, CDR2 YYREEE (reference sequence). V was trimmed by 4 bases and J by 7 bases, leaving 21 bases between them. The CDR3 covers 15 residues. The authors reverse transcribed roughly 0.5 to 1 ug RNA with random hexamers. Each CDR3 protein gets one entry after TCRdb re-called the immunoSEQ multiplex PCR reads with MiXCR. Of 95,000 to 150,000 distinct CDR3 sequences detected, under 96% appear once; the ten largest clones hold 0.13% to 0.15%. Sequencing used CD4+ T cells from PBMCs. This TCR derives from a human donor with Susac syndrome. The gene calls are TRBV5-4 and TRBJ2-7, with D unclear. CDR3 region: CASSPAADGTREQYF. The CDR3, as DNA: TGTGCCAGCAGCCCGGCCGCAGATGGCACGAGGGAGCAGTACTTC.